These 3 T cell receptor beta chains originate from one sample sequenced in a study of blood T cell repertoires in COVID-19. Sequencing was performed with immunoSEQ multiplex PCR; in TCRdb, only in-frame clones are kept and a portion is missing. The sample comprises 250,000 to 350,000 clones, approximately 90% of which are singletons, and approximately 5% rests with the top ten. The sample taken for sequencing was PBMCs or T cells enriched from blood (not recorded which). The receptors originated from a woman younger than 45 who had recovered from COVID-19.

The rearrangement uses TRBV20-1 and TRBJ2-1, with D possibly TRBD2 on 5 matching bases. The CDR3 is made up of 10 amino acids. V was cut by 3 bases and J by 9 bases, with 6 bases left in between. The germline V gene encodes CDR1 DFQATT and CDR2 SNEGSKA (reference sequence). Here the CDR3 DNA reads TGCAGTGCTAGTAGCGTTGAGCAGTTCTTC. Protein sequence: CSASSVEQFF.

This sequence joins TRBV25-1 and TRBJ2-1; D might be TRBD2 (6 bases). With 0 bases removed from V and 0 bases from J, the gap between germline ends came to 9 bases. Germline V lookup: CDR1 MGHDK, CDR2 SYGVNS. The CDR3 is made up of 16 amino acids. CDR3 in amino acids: CASSEYQGGSYNEQFF. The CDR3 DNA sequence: TGTGCCAGCAGTGAATATCAGGGAGGCTCCTACAATGAGCAGTTCTTC.

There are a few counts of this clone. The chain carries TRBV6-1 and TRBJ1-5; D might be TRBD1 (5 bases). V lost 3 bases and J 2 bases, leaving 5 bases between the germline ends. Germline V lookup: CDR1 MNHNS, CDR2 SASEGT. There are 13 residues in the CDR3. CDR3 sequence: CASSDRGNQPQHF. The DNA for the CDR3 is TGTGCCAGCAGTGACAGGGGCAATCAGCCCCAGCATTTT.